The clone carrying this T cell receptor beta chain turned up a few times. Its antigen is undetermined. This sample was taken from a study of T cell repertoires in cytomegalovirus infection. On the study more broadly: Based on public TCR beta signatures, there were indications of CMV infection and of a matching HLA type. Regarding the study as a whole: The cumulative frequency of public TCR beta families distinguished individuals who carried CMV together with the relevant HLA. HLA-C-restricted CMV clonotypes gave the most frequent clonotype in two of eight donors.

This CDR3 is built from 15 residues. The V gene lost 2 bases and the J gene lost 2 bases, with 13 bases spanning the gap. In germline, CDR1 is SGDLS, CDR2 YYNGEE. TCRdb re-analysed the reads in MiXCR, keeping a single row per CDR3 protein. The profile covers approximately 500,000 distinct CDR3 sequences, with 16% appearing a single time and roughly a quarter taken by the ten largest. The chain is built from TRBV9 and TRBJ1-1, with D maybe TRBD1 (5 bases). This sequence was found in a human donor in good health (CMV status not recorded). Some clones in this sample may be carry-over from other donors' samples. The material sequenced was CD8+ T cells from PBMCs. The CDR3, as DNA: TGTGCCAGCAGCGTGCTCAGGGTCTCCAACACTGAAGCTTTCTTT. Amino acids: CASSVLRVSNTEAFF.